This T cell receptor beta chain was captured by sequencing in a study of T cells after posttransplantation cyclophosphamide. The naive gate required viable CD3+CD4+ or CD3+CD8+ cells with CCR7+CD45RA+CD45RO-CD95-CD27+CD28+ phenotype. The related graft donor's blood sample was taken on the day of bone marrow donation. Study-wide results and caveats: After PTCy, TRB diversity resembled that of CNI/methotrexate controls. Later post-transplant blood repertoires were often dominated by donor CD8+ memory clones.

The CDR3 has 12 amino acids. Trimming took off 3 bases at V and 1 base at J, with 6 bases between the two ends. Per the germline V gene, CDR1 is GTSNPN and CDR2 is SVGIG (reference sequence). Measured with immunoSEQ multiplex PCR; TCRdb has only the in-frame clones, and not every one. The table shows about 16,000 clones, with roughly 94% occurring only once. Concerning this clone itself: The antigen is unknown.

This sequence joins TRBV30 and TRBJ2-5; D perhaps matches TRBD1 (5 bases). Source material: naive CD4+ T cells sorted from blood. This clonotype originated in a woman aged 45-65 years in good health and a related stem cell transplant donor. The CDR3 DNA reads TGTGCCTGGAGAAGGGGCCAAGAGACCCAGTACTTC. Protein sequence: CAWRRGQETQYF.